Presented here are 26 T cell receptor beta chains from one specimen sequenced in a study of a mutant IDH1 vaccine in newly diagnosed glioma. Using immunoSEQ multiplex PCR, the repertoire was profiled, and TCRdb retains in-frame clones only, with some absent. The repertoire includes 50,000 to 65,000 clones, approximately 78% of them detected once, and roughly 19% sits in the top ten. The sample's time point: baseline, week 1 (first vaccination visit). Treatment specified: pre-vaccination baseline after standard-of-care therapy. Sequenced here: PBMCs, sampled from a glioma patient treated with radiotherapy, temozolomide or both. These receptors were taken from a man younger than 35 with glioma.

The chain links TRBV7-2 to TRBJ1-2; D remains unclear. This CDR3 is built from 13 residues. The germline V gene has CDR1 SGHTA and CDR2 FQGNSA. Deletions cut 4 bases from V and 9 bases from J, with 15 bases between. The CDR3 nucleotides are TGTGCCAGCAGCTCCGGATGGCAGACCAGCTACACCTTC. Its protein product is CASSSGWQTSYTF.

This rearrangement joins TRBV30 to TRBJ1-1; unclear D gene. Trimming shortened V by 1 base and J by 4 bases, and 22 bases separated the two germline ends. The CDR3 has 17 amino acids. Germline values: CDR1 GTSNPN, CDR2 SVGIG (reference sequence). CDR3 sequence: CAWSALRAAPFSTEAFF. CDR3 sequence (DNA): TGTGCCTGGAGTGCGCTACGGGCCGCTCCTTTTTCCACTGAAGCTTTCTTT.

The V call is TRBV7-2, the J call TRBJ1-5; 7 bases fit TRBD1. Germline V CDR1 and CDR2: SGHTA, FQGNSA. Losses at the gene ends were 3 bases for V and 1 base for J; bases not matched to a gene: 3. This CDR3 has 15 residues. CDR3 sequence reads: CASSFMTGSNQPQHF. For the CDR3, the DNA is TGTGCCAGCAGCTTTATGACAGGGAGCAATCAGCCCCAGCATTTT.

The rearrangement uses TRBV15 and TRBJ2-7; D unresolved. The CDR3 totals 14 residues. V was pared by 6 bases and J by 0 bases, with 12 bases between. Germline CDR1 is LNHNV and CDR2 is YYDKDF (reference sequence). The CDR3 nucleotides read TGTGCCACCAGAAGACGGACGTCCTCCTACGAGCAGTACTTC. This codes for CATRRRTSSYEQYF.

The chain has TRBV5-4 and TRBJ1-1; D unresolved. Trimming removed 0 bases at V and 4 bases at J, with 10 bases between. The CDR3 has 14 amino acids. Germline loops: CDR1 SGHNT, CDR2 YYREEE (reference sequence). The CDR3 DNA reads TGTGCCAGCAGCTTGGGATACCGGGTCACTGAAGCTTTCTTT. It is translated as CASSLGYRVTEAFF.

The V call is TRBV29-1, the J call TRBJ2-2; D may be TRBD1 (6 bases). The V end lost 6 bases, the J end lost 1 base, and 12 bases lay between the germline ends. Looked up from germline, CDR1 is SQVTM and CDR2 is ANQGSEA. The CDR3 contains 14 residues. CDR3 DNA: TGCAGCGTCGCCAGGGGTGGGAACACCGGGGAGCTGTTTTTT. Protein: CSVARGGNTGELFF.

CDR3 sequence: CASSFSAGVVSYEQYF. For the CDR3, the DNA is TGTGCCAGCAGTTTTTCCGCAGGAGTGGTATCCTACGAGCAGTACTTC. The gene calls are TRBV27 and TRBJ2-7; no reliable D call. The CDR3 runs 16 residues. The germline V gene has CDR1 MNHEY and CDR2 SMNVEV (reference sequence). Between the trimmed V and J ends, which lost 3 bases and 1 base, there was a span of 16 bases.

V is TRBV13 and J is TRBJ2-2, with D perhaps being TRBD1 or TRBD2 (5 bases each). CDR3 length: 13 amino acids. Germline lookup yields CDR1 PRHDT and CDR2 FYEKMQ (reference sequence). Trimming took 8 bases from V and 2 from J, leaving 9 bases between them. The CDR3 loop reads CASPGTNTGELFF. The CDR3 nucleotides are TGTGCCAGCCCGGGGACCAACACCGGGGAGCTGTTTTTT.

The V and J genes are TRBV5-1 and TRBJ1-1; TRBD1 matches 8 bases. The germline V gene encodes CDR1 SGHRS and CDR2 YFSETQ. This CDR3 contains 16 residues. The ends lost 3 bases at V and 8 bases at J; junction bases unmatched: 15. DNA for the CDR3: TGCGCCAGCAGCTACGTCGACAGGGGCCTTTCGTTGGAAGCTTTCTTT. It is translated as CASSYVDRGLSLEAFF.

The chain combines TRBV6-5 with TRBJ2-7; the D gene could be TRBD1 or TRBD2 (5 bases each). V was shortened by 2 bases and J by 4 bases, with 9 bases between the two germline ends. This CDR3 comprises 13 residues. The germline V gene encodes CDR1 MNHEY and CDR2 SVGAGI. The CDR3 sequence: CASSYRDGYEQYF. CDR3 nucleotides: TGTGCCAGCAGTTACCGGGACGGGTACGAGCAGTACTTC.

V and J are TRBV7-2 and TRBJ1-6; 9 bases fit TRBD1. With V trimmed by 3 bases and J by 5 bases, 5 bases remained unmatched. The CDR3 contains 16 residues. Looked up from germline, CDR1 is SGHTA and CDR2 is FQGNSA. The CDR3 nucleotides are TGTGCCAGCAGCTTTGCCGGGACAGGGAATAATTCACCCCTCCACTTT. This translates into CASSFAGTGNNSPLHF.

The chain employs TRBV10-3 and TRBJ2-7; D tentatively reads TRBD1 or TRBD2 (6 bases each). There are 16 residues in the CDR3. Per the germline V gene, CDR1 is ENHRY and CDR2 is SYGVKD. V dropped 2 bases and J dropped 5 bases, with 19 bases sitting between them. CDR3 nucleotide sequence: TGTGCCATCAGTGAGGGGGGGCGGGAACCCATGGACGAGCAGTACTTC. The encoded protein is CAISEGGREPMDEQYF.

This clone was counted a single time. V and J are TRBV2 and TRBJ2-4; D ambiguous. The germline CDR1 and CDR2 sequences are SNHLY and FYNNEI. This CDR3 contains 11 residues. The V end was cut by 6 bases, the J end by 8 bases, with 8 bases between. CDR3 sequence reads: CASRRTDIQYF. CDR3 sequence (DNA): TGTGCCAGCAGAAGGACGGACATTCAGTACTTC.

The chain links TRBV2 to TRBJ1-6; D remains unclear. The CDR3 runs to 15 residues. V was cut by 8 bases and J by 2 bases, with 13 bases left in between. CDR1 is SNHLY, CDR2 FYNNEI, per germline. The CDR3 bases are TGTGCCAGCTTTAAAGACGGCCCCTATAATTCACCCCTCCACTTT. This encodes CASFKDGPYNSPLHF.

This sequence joins TRBV7-9 and TRBJ2-7, with a tentative D call TRBD2 (6 bases). Germline CDR1 and CDR2: SEHNR and FQNEAQ (reference sequence). Trimming left V 1 base short and J 3 bases short, with 10 bases between. This CDR3 has 14 amino acids. In DNA, the CDR3 is TGTGCCAGCAGCTTAGGGCAGGACTACTACGAGCAGTACTTC. Its protein product is CASSLGQDYYEQYF. Supplemented by reference TRBV7-9 and TRBJ2-7, the full variable domain reads DTGVSQNPRHKITKRGQNVTFRCDPISEHNRLYWYRQTLGQGPEFLTYFQNEAQLEKSRLLSDRFSAERPKGSFSTLEIQRTEQGDSAMYLCASSLGQDYYEQYFGPGTRLTVT.

This clone showed up just a few times. The V and J genes are TRBV6-5 and TRBJ2-7; the D is unclear. The CDR3 consists of 13 residues. The V end lost 6 bases, the J end lost 3 bases, and 12 bases lay between the germline ends. Germline V lookup: CDR1 MNHEY, CDR2 SVGAGI. CDR3 sequence: CASSQAPFYEQYF. CDR3 DNA sequence: TGTGCCAGCAGCCAGGCCCCCTTCTACGAGCAGTACTTC.

J is TRBJ2-7 and V is TRBV4-2; 10 nucleotides agree with TRBD1. The V and J ends lost 1 base and 4 bases, in that order; junction bases with no gene match: 4. The length of the CDR3 is 15 residues. Germline V gene data show CDR1 as LGHNA and CDR2 as YNFKEQ. The CDR3 protein is CASSQVTGQGYEQYF. The CDR3 DNA sequence: TGTGCCAGCAGCCAAGTCACGGGACAGGGGTACGAGCAGTACTTC.

The chain uses TRBV2 and TRBJ1-3; D is perhaps TRBD1 (6 bases). The CDR3 is 15 amino acids. The V gene's germline CDR1 is SNHLY and CDR2 FYNNEI. V was cut by 7 bases and J by 0 bases, with 13 bases left in between. The CDR3 reads CASTWDTNSGNTIYF. In DNA, the CDR3 is TGTGCCAGCACGTGGGACACTAACTCTGGAAACACCATATATTTT. Based on the CDR3 plus reference TRBV2 and TRBJ1-3, the full variable domain is EPEVTQTPSHQVTQMGQEVILRCVPISNHLYFYWYRQILGQKVEFLVSFYNNEISEKSEIFDDQFSVERPDGSNFTLKIRSTKLEDSAMYFCASTWDTNSGNTIYFGEGSWLTVV.

This clone was detected once. V and J are TRBV5-1 and TRBJ2-3; 7 bases agree with TRBD2. The CDR3 sequence is 16 residues long. V trimming: 0 bases; J trimming: 0 bases; junction bases outside the gene matches: 4. Per the germline V gene, CDR1 is SGHRS and CDR2 is YFSETQ. CDR3 protein: CASSLALAASTDTQYF. CDR3 in DNA: TGCGCCAGCAGCTTGGCCCTAGCGGCGAGCACAGATACGCAGTATTTT.

The rearrangement uses TRBV6-5 and TRBJ2-7, with 10 bases lining up with TRBD2. The germline V gene encodes CDR1 MNHEY and CDR2 SVGAGI. V lost 2 bases to trimming and J lost 7 bases; unmatched junction nucleotides: 5. This CDR3 spans 14 amino acids. DNA of the CDR3: TGTGCCAGCAGTTACAGCGGGAGGGCCCAAGAGCAGTACTTC. Translating it yields CASSYSGRAQEQYF.

The chain combines TRBV10-3 with TRBJ1-1; possible D gene TRBD1, 5 bases. The CDR3 is 15 residues long. Trimming cost V 4 bases and J 1 base, with 13 bases left between them. Per the germline V gene, CDR1 is ENHRY and CDR2 is SYGVKD. The CDR3, as DNA: TGTGCCATCAGTGGCCCCGACAGCCCGAACACTGAAGCTTTCTTT. Its protein is CAISGPDSPNTEAFF.

This clone was counted only a few times. Other DNA sequences of this sample code for an identical CDR3. The rearrangement joins TRBV5-1 to TRBJ2-1; the D gene is possibly TRBD2 (6 bases). Germline V gene data show CDR1 as SGHRS and CDR2 as YFSETQ. Trimming removed 0 bases from V and 3 bases from J, with 7 bases in between. CDR3 length: 14 residues. DNA of the CDR3: TGCGCCAGCAGCTTGGGGGGGGACTACAATGAGCAGTTCTTC. Translated: CASSLGGDYNEQFF.

The chain recombines TRBV2 with TRBJ1-4, with D uncertain. This CDR3 has 14 amino acids. CDR1 is SNHLY and CDR2 is FYNNEI in the germline V gene. V was trimmed by 8 bases and J by 4 bases, leaving 14 bases between them. In DNA form, the CDR3 reads TGTGCCAGCCGATGGACGGGTTTTAATGAAAAACTGTTTTTT. Its translation is CASRWTGFNEKLFF.

The CDR3 nucleotides read TGTGCCAGCAGGCCACGGGACACCTTC. Translated, it gives CASRPRDTF. This chain links TRBV7-4 with TRBJ1-2; D unresolved. Germline CDR1 reads SGHVT; CDR2 reads SQSDAQ. Trimming took off 6 bases at V and 12 bases at J, with 8 bases between the two ends. This CDR3 is 9 amino acids long.

The chain employs TRBV6-5 and TRBJ2-7; a weak D match, TRBD1 (6 bases). V was clipped by 1 base and J by 11 bases, with 18 bases between them. The CDR3 runs to 14 residues. CDR1 MNHEY and CDR2 SVGAGI come from the germline V gene. For the CDR3, the DNA is TGTGCCAGCAGTTACTGGACAGATCCCCATCATGAGTACTTC. It codes for CASSYWTDPHHEYF.

The chain carries TRBV7-8 and TRBJ2-7; no reliable D call. V was cut by 10 bases and J by 3 bases, with 10 bases left in between. The length of the CDR3 is 11 residues. Germline CDR1 and CDR2: SGHVS and FQNEAQ. The CDR3 reads CATSLRYEQYF. The CDR3 DNA sequence: TGTGCCACCAGTCTTCGCTACGAGCAGTACTTC.